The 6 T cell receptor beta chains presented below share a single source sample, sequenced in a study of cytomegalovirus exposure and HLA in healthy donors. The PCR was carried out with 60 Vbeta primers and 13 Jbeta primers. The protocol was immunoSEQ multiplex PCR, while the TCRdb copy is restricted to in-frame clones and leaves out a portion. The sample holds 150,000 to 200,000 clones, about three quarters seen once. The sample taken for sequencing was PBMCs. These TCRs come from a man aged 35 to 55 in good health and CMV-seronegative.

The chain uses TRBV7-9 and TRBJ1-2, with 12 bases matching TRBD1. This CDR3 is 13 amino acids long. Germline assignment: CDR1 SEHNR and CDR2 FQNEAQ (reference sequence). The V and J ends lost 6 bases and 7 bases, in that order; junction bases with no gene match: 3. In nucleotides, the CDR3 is TGTGCCAGCAGTCGGGACAGGGGGCCTGGCTACACCTTC. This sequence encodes CASSRDRGPGYTF.

In DNA, the CDR3 is TGTGCCAGCTCACCACCGGACAGGGGGCCCAATCAGCCCCAGCATTTT. Protein sequence: CASSPPDRGPNQPQHF. The V call is TRBV18, the J call TRBJ1-5, with TRBD1 matching 11 bases. The CDR3 loop spans 16 amino acids. Losses at the gene ends were 0 bases for V and 3 bases for J; bases not matched to a gene: 1. The germline CDR1 and CDR2 sequences are KGHSH and LQKENI.

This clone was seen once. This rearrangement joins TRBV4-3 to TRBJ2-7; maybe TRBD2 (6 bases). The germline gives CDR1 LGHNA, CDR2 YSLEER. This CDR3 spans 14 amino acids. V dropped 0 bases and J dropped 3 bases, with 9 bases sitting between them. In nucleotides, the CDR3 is TGCGCCAGCAGCCAAGACCTAGCGAGCTACGAGCAGTACTTC. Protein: CASSQDLASYEQYF.

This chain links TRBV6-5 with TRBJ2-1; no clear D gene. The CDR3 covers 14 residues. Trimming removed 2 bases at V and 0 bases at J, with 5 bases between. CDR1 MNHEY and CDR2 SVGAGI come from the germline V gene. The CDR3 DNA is TGTGCCAGCAGTTACGGCACCTCCTACAATGAGCAGTTCTTC. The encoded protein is CASSYGTSYNEQFF.

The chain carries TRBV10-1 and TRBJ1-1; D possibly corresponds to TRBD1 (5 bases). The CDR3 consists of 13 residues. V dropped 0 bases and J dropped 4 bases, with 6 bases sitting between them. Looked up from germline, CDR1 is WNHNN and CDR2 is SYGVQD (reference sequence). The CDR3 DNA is TGCGCCAGCAGTGAGTCGGGGGGCACTGAAGCTTTCTTT. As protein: CASSESGGTEAFF.

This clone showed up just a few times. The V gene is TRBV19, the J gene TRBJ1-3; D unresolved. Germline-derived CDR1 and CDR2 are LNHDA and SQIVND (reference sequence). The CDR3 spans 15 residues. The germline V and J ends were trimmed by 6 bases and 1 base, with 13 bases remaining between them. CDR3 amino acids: CASRSPRVSGNTIYF. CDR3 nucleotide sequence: TGTGCCAGTAGATCCCCCCGAGTATCTGGAAACACCATATATTTT. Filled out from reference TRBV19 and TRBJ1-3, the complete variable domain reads DGGITQSPKYLFRKEGQNVTLSCEQNLNHDAMYWYRQDPGQGLRLIYYSQIVNDFQKGDIAEGYSVSREKKESFPLTVTSAQKNPTAFYLCASRSPRVSGNTIYFGEGSWLTVV.